The subject of this entry is one TCR beta chain. Its antigen is unidentified. These data belong to a study of T cell responses to AZD1222 COVID-19 vaccine. Study-level information: Second-dose timings of about 4 or about 12 weeks were pooled. Study results and limitations: Baseline serostatus was positive in only six AZD1222 recipients. Of spike-specific TCRs, nearly half reportedly target regions left unmutated in variants. An increase in Spike-specific TCR breadth and depth was observed after two AZD1222 doses.

The germline V gene has CDR1 SGHDT and CDR2 YYEEEE. V was trimmed by 0 bases and J by 0 bases, leaving 4 bases between them. This CDR3 spans 15 amino acids. Method: immunoSEQ multiplex PCR; TCRdb's copy keeps in-frame clones and lacks some. The sample has 90,000 to 100,000 clones; 85% to 90% are singletons. The input for sequencing was peripheral blood, taken on day 0 of AZD1222 vaccination. This chain links TRBV5-6 with TRBJ2-6; D call uncertain. The source is an adult in good health. CDR3 bases: TGTGCCAGCAGCTTGGGGCTCTCTGGGGCCAACGTCCTGACTTTC. It translates to CASSLGLSGANVLTF.